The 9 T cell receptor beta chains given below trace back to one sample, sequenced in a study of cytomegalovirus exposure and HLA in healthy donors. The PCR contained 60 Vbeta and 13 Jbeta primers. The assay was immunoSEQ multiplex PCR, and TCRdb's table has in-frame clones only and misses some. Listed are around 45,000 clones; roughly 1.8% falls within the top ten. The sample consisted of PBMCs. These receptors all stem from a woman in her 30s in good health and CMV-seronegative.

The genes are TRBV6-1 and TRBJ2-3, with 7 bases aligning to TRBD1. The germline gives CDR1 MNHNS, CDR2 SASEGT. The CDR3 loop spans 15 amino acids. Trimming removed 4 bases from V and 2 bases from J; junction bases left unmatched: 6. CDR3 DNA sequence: TGTGCCAGCAGTGTAGGGGGCCGGCCCACAGATACGCAGTATTTT. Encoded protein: CASSVGGRPTDTQYF.

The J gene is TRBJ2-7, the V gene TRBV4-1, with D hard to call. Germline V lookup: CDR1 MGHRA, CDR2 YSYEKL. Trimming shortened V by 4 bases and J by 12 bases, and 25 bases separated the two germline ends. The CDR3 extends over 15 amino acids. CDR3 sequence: CASSPRWSTEYRWYF. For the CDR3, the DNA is TGCGCCAGCAGCCCTCGTTGGAGTACCGAATATAGATGGTACTTC.

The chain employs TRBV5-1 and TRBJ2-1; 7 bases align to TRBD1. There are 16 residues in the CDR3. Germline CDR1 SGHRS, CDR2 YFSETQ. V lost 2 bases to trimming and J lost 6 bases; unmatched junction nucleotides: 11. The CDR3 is CASSLTATGHSNEQFF. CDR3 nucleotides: TGCGCCAGCAGCTTAACCGCGACAGGGCATTCCAATGAGCAGTTCTTC.

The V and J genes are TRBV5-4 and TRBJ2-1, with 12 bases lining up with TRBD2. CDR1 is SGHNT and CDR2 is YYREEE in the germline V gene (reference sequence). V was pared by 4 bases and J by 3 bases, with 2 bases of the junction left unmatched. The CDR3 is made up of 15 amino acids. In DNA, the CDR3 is TGTGCCAGCAGCGAGGGACTAGCGGGCTACAATGAGCAGTTCTTC. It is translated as CASSEGLAGYNEQFF.

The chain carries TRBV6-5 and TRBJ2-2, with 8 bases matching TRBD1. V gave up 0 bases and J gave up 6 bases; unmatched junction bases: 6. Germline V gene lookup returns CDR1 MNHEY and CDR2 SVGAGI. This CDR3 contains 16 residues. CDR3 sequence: CASSYSRGQGAGELFF. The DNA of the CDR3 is TGTGCCAGCAGTTACTCGAGAGGACAGGGTGCCGGGGAGCTGTTTTTT.

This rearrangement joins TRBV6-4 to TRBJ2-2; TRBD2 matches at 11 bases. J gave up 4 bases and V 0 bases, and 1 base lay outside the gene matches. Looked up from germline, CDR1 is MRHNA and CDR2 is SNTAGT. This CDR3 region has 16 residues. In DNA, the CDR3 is TGTGCCAGCAGTGACTCCGGACTAGCGGGCACCGGGGAGCTGTTTTTT. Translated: CASSDSGLAGTGELFF.

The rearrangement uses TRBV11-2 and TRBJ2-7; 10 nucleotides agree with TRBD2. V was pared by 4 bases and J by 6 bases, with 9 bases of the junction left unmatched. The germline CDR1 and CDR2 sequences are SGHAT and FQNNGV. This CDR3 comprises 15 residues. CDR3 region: CASSSTPLAGVEQYF. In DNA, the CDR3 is TGTGCCAGCAGCTCTACCCCCCTAGCGGGAGTCGAGCAGTACTTC.

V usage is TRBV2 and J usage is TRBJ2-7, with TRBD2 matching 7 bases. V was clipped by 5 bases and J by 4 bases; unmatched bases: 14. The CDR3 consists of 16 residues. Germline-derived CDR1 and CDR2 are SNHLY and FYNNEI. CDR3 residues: CASSIPKAGARYEQYF. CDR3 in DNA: TGTGCCAGCAGTATCCCTAAGGCGGGAGCTAGGTACGAGCAGTACTTC.

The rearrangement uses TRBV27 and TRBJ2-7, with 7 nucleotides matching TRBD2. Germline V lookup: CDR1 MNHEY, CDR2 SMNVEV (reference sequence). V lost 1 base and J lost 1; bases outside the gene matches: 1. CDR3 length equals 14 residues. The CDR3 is CASSLYGGSYEQYF. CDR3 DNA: TGTGCCAGCAGTTTATACGGGGGGTCCTACGAGCAGTACTTC.